This TCR beta chain was sequenced during a study of T cell responses to AZD1222 COVID-19 vaccine. Study-wide results and caveats: With dominance at 160-218 and 743-854, vaccine-associated CD4 TCRs spanned spike. Baseline antibody screening turned up just a handful of seropositive AZD1222 recipients. A mostly white British donor set with more females was recruited, and clonal diversity was possibly underestimated. Scientists sampled the repertoires only once the peak T cell response had passed.

Concerning this clone: The antigen remains unidentified.

The CDR3 loop spans 13 amino acids. Trimming took off 4 bases at V and 11 bases at J, with 18 bases between the two ends. CDR1 and CDR2 from the germline V gene are SGDLS and YYNGEE. The data were produced by immunoSEQ multiplex PCR, yet TCRdb's version contains in-frame clones alone and is incomplete. The sample consists of approximately 140,000 clones, under 95% of them appearing once. The V call is TRBV9, the J call TRBJ1-2, with D unresolved. This clonotype was obtained from an adult who received the AZD1222 COVID-19 vaccine. The source material was peripheral blood, sampled 28 days after the second AZD1222 dose. The CDR3 protein is CASSLGRTQIYTF. The CDR3 DNA follows: TGTGCCAGCAGCTTGGGTCGAACCCAAATATACACCTTC.